Presented here are 23 T cell receptor beta chains from one specimen sequenced in a study of T cell repertoires in cytomegalovirus infection. No cognate antigen is known for these TCRs. TCRdb reprocessed the reads with MiXCR, giving one entry per CDR3 protein. The profile shows 200,000 or so distinct CDR3 sequences, around two fifths of them singletons. The specimen comprised CD8+ T cells from cultured PBMCs, sampled from culture after CMV antigen stimulation. The receptor source for this set is a human donor in good health (CMV status not recorded). Some clones in this sample may be carry-over from other donors' samples.

The genes are TRBV7-9 and TRBJ1-3; 7 bases are a match to TRBD1. Trimming cost V 7 bases and J 3 bases; bases outside gene matches: 24. CDR1 and CDR2 (germline): SEHNR, FQNEAQ (reference sequence). The CDR3 is 20 residues long. CDR3 protein: CASKPPAYSREGAVGNTIYF. DNA of the CDR3: TGTGCCAGCAAACCACCAGCTTACAGCCGGGAGGGGGCTGTTGGAAACACCATATATTTT.

This clonotype was seen more than once but under ten times. J is TRBJ2-1 and V is TRBV11-2, with 12 positions matching TRBD2. The CDR3 has 20 amino acids. Germline V CDR1 and CDR2: SGHAT, FQNNGV. Trimming at V came to 0 bases and at J to 6 bases, leaving 15 bases not matched to a gene. The CDR3 DNA is TGTGCCAGCAGCTTAGAGTGGCAGGAGGTAGCTAGCGGGAGGGCCAATGAGCAGTTCTTC. It codes for CASSLEWQEVASGRANEQFF.

This clonotype was observed a handful of times. The V and J genes are TRBV27 and TRBJ2-7, with D possibly TRBD1 on 6 matching bases. Trimming took off 2 bases at V and 5 bases at J, with 16 bases between the two ends. There are 15 residues in the CDR3. The V gene's germline CDR1 is MNHEY and CDR2 SMNVEV (reference sequence). CDR3 DNA: TGTGCCAGCAGTTTACAGTCAACAGGGACCCACGAGCAGTACTTC. This gives the protein CASSLQSTGTHEQYF.

The rearrangement links TRBV10-3 to TRBJ2-1; D uncertain. The CDR3 loop spans 11 amino acids. Germline V CDR1 and CDR2: ENHRY, SYGVKD. V shed 2 bases and J shed 7 bases, with 3 bases lying between them. CDR3 in amino acids: CAISEGNEQFF. CDR3 sequence (DNA): TGTGCCATCAGTGAGGGAAATGAGCAGTTCTTC.

This chain joins TRBV6-5 and TRBJ2-7, with D possibly being TRBD2 (7 bases). V was shortened by 7 bases and J by 5 bases, with 18 bases between the two germline ends. This CDR3 has 14 residues. Germline V gene lookup returns CDR1 MNHEY and CDR2 SVGAGI. DNA for the CDR3: TGTGCCAGCAACACGGGGGGCCCCGGGGACGAGCAGTACTTC. Protein sequence: CASNTGGPGDEQYF.

The rearrangement joins TRBV6-1 to TRBJ2-6; tentatively, D is TRBD2 (6 bases). Trimming removed 7 bases at V and 4 bases at J, with 17 bases between. Germline V gene sequence: CDR1 MNHNS, CDR2 SASEGT. The CDR3 extends over 16 amino acids. CDR3 DNA: TGTGCCAGCACTCCCGGAGGGGATCGGGGGGCCAACGTCCTGACTTTC. Protein: CASTPGGDRGANVLTF.

The CDR3 reads CASSPPGFYEQYF. The CDR3 region has the DNA TGTGCCAGCAGCCCCCCGGGGTTTTACGAGCAGTACTTC. The chain employs TRBV14 and TRBJ2-7, with D tentatively TRBD2 (5 bases). The ends were cut back, 4 bases at V and 4 bases at J, with 11 bases in the middle. The CDR3 covers 13 residues. Germline CDR1 SGHDN, CDR2 FVKESK.

The rearrangement uses TRBV13 and TRBJ1-1; D not certain. The germline gives CDR1 PRHDT, CDR2 FYEKMQ (reference sequence). V was shortened by 5 bases and J by 7 bases, with 11 bases between the two germline ends. There are 12 residues in the CDR3. CDR3 amino acids: CASSPDGIEAFF. The CDR3 bases are TGTGCCAGCAGCCCAGACGGTATTGAAGCTTTCTTT.

This clonotype was seen only a few times. The genes are TRBV10-3 and TRBJ1-1; D is uncertain. CDR1 and CDR2 (germline): ENHRY, SYGVKD. The CDR3 is made up of 15 amino acids. V lost 0 bases and J lost 0, with 8 bases in between. The chain's CDR3 is CAISESGKLNTEAFF. The CDR3 coding sequence is TGTGCCATCAGTGAGTCGGGAAAACTGAACACTGAAGCTTTCTTT.

The CDR3 reads CASSQLGSRDTEAFF. The CDR3 DNA sequence: TGCGCCAGCAGCCAACTCGGGAGCCGGGACACTGAAGCTTTCTTT. The genes are TRBV4-1 and TRBJ1-1; D remains ambiguous. The CDR3 contains 15 residues. Germline CDR1 is MGHRA and CDR2 is YSYEKL. The V and J ends lost 2 bases and 3 bases respectively, with 13 bases between them.

The chain joins TRBV20-1 to TRBJ2-7, with 8 bases that match TRBD1. The ends lost 6 bases at V and 2 bases at J; junction bases unmatched: 6. The length of the CDR3 is 13 residues. The V gene's germline CDR1 is DFQATT and CDR2 SNEGSKA (reference sequence). The CDR3 DNA sequence: TGCAGTGCCCGGACAGGGACCACCTACGAGCAGTACTTC. It yields the protein CSARTGTTYEQYF.

This clonotype has a handful of counts. The gene calls are TRBV7-2 and TRBJ2-3, with 8 bases matching TRBD1. The CDR3 totals 15 residues. Germline V gene data show CDR1 as SGHTA and CDR2 as FQGNSA. Trimming removed 5 bases from V and 6 bases from J; junction bases left unmatched: 10. The DNA of the CDR3 is TGTGCCAGCAGCGAATGGACAGGGATGGATGATACGCAGTATTTT. It specifies CASSEWTGMDDTQYF.

This clonotype was seen more than once but under ten times. J is TRBJ1-2 and V is TRBV20-1; no definite D call. V was shortened by 5 bases and J by 9 bases, with 13 bases between the two germline ends. The germline V gene has CDR1 DFQATT and CDR2 SNEGSKA (reference sequence). This CDR3 region has 11 residues. The CDR3 DNA sequence: TGCAGTGCTGAGGACGGTTTGAGCTACACCTTC. It codes for CSAEDGLSYTF.

Only one count was recorded for this clonotype. The CDR3 coding sequence is TGTGCCAGCAGTGCCCCAGAACAGAAAACTGAAGCTTTCTTT. This sequence encodes CASSAPEQKTEAFF. The chain carries TRBV6-2 or TRBV6-3 and TRBJ1-1; D gene uncertain. This CDR3 comprises 14 residues. Deletions cut 5 bases from V and 5 bases from J, with 15 bases between. Germline CDR1 and CDR2: MNHEY and SVGEGT.

This clonotype has a handful of counts. The J gene is TRBJ2-3, the V gene TRBV27, with 9 bases matching TRBD2. Germline V gene sequence: CDR1 MNHEY, CDR2 SMNVEV (reference sequence). V lost 4 bases and J lost 7; bases outside the gene matches: 12. The CDR3 covers 16 residues. The CDR3 here is CASSSFSGGPPYTQYF. CDR3 nucleotide sequence: TGTGCCAGCAGTTCATTTAGCGGGGGCCCTCCCTATACGCAGTATTTT.

This clonotype was observed a handful of times. This rearrangement joins TRBV7-9 to TRBJ1-2; 11 bases line up with TRBD1. CDR3 length equals 16 residues. Germline V gene data show CDR1 as SEHNR and CDR2 as FQNEAQ (reference sequence). Trimming cost V 1 base and J 6 bases; bases outside gene matches: 7. The CDR3 nucleotides read TGTGCCAGCAGCTTAGAGAGGACAGGGGGCGTAAATGGCTACACCTTC. Amino acid sequence: CASSLERTGGVNGYTF.

This clonotype was counted between two and nine times. The chain is built from TRBV6-5 and TRBJ2-7, with unresolved D. The CDR3 consists of 12 residues. V lost 5 bases, J lost 6 bases, and 11 bases lay in between. Germline-derived CDR1 and CDR2 are MNHEY and SVGAGI. The CDR3: CASSDLNLEQYF. The DNA for the CDR3 is TGTGCCAGCAGTGACCTAAATCTCGAGCAGTACTTC.

This clonotype has ten or more counts. CDR3 residues: CASSSGTSGNEQFF. The CDR3 coding sequence is TGTGCCAGCAGCTCCGGGACTAGCGGAAATGAGCAGTTCTTC. The chain couples TRBV7-2 to TRBJ2-1; 11 bases line up with TRBD2. The CDR3 has 14 amino acids. From germline, CDR1 is SGHTA and CDR2 FQGNSA. The J segment lost 7 bases and the V segment lost 4 bases, leaving 3 bases of the junction unmatched.

As concerns this clonotype: This may arise from a read error, as a much more abundant clone is one base away. V usage is TRBV7-2 and J usage is TRBJ2-1; no clear D. V was cut by 7 bases and J by 7 bases, with 8 bases left in between. Germline-derived CDR1 and CDR2 are SGHTA and FQGNSA. This CDR3 is built from 11 residues. DNA for the CDR3: TGTGCCAGCATGGTAGTGAATGAGCAGTTCTTC. Its protein is CASMVVNEQFF. The full variable domain, completed using reference TRBV7-2 and TRBJ2-1, is GAGVSQSPSNKVTEKGKDVELRCDPISGHTALYWYRQSLGQGLEFLIYFQGNSAPDKSGLPSDRFSAERTGGSVSTLTIQRTQQEDSAVYLCASMVVNEQFFGPGTRLTVL.

This clonotype was observed a handful of times. The CDR3 sequence: CASSLGTGLYNEQFF. CDR3 coding DNA: TGTGCCAGCAGCCTTGGGACAGGTCTCTACAATGAGCAGTTCTTC. The rearrangement uses TRBV7-8 and TRBJ2-1, with 8 bases identical to TRBD1. The CDR3 loop spans 15 amino acids. CDR1 is SGHVS, CDR2 FQNEAQ, per germline. J lost 3 bases, V lost 5 bases, and 6 bases had no gene match.

This chain connects TRBV4-2 to TRBJ2-3; D is perhaps TRBD2 (7 bases). This CDR3 is 15 amino acids long. Trimming stripped 2 bases from V and 6 bases from J, with 15 bases between. Germline V gives CDR1 LGHNA, CDR2 YNFKEQ. Written as DNA, the CDR3 is TGTGCCAGCAGCCAATATGCGGGGGCCGCGGATACGCAGTATTTT. Translated: CASSQYAGAADTQYF.

This clonotype has just a few counts. V is TRBV10-3 and J is TRBJ2-7, with TRBD1 identical over 9 bases. CDR3 length equals 16 residues. CDR1 ENHRY and CDR2 SYGVKD come from the germline V gene. The J segment lost 7 bases and the V segment lost 3 bases, leaving 13 bases of the junction unmatched. The CDR3 is CAISESAGQGLREQYF. Written as DNA, the CDR3 is TGTGCCATCAGTGAATCCGCTGGACAGGGGCTCAGAGAGCAGTACTTC.

The V and J genes are TRBV7-2 and TRBJ2-1; D could derive from TRBD1 or TRBD2 (5 bases each). The CDR3 totals 17 residues. The germline V and J ends were trimmed by 0 bases and 5 bases, with 17 bases remaining between them. Per germline, CDR1 SGHTA and CDR2 FQGNSA. The CDR3 sequence is CASSLALGGFLDNEQFF. In nucleotides, the CDR3 is TGTGCCAGCAGCTTAGCCCTTGGGGGTTTTTTGGACAATGAGCAGTTCTTC. Looking up the rest from reference TRBV7-2 and TRBJ2-1 gives the full variable domain: GAGVSQSPSNKVTEKGKDVELRCDPISGHTALYWYRQSLGQGLEFLIYFQGNSAPDKSGLPSDRFSAERTGGSVSTLTIQRTQQEDSAVYLCASSLALGGFLDNEQFFGPGTRLTVL.